Listed below are T cell receptor beta chains from one sample, sequenced in a study of vaccination and CD4 T cells after COVID-19. These receptors have no known antigen. Using its own MiXCR run on the PCR reads, TCRdb lists one record per CDR3 protein. Among some 13,000 distinct CDR3 sequences listed, approximately 56% were seen once. The sequenced sample was CD4+ T cells from blood, cultured in vitro. The receptors were sampled from a human donor who had recovered from COVID-19. Both conserved end residues are part of each CDR3. D genes are given only for firm matches. A clone size is listed for some rows: how often the clone was seen (once, few, many), or a class if it is expanded.

V gene,J gene,clone size,D gene,CDR3 DNA,CDR3 protein
TRBV19,TRBJ1-2,.,.,TGTGCCAGTCTCCATGTGGGCTATGGCTGCACCTTC,CASLHVGYGCTF
TRBV7-9,TRBJ1-1,.,.,TGTGCCAGCAGCTTAGAGGCGGCTGAAGCTTTCTTT,CASSLEAAEAFF
TRBV12-3/TRBV12-4,TRBJ1-2,.,.,TGTGCCAGCAGTTTAGACAGCATTTATGGCTACACCTTC,CASSLDSIYGYTF
TRBV6-5,TRBJ1-2,.,TRBD1,TGTGCCAGCAGTTACCTGAACAGGGGAGGCTACACCTTC,CASSYLNRGGYTF
TRBV20-1,TRBJ1-3,.,.,TGCAGTGCGAGAGAGGGGGATTGGGGAGGAAACACCATATATTTT,CSAREGDWGGNTIYF
TRBV6-2/TRBV6-3,TRBJ2-1,once,TRBD2,TGTGCCAGCAGTTCCCCTAGTAGCGGGAGGGGGAATGAGCAGTTCTTC,CASSSPSSGRGNEQFF
TRBV3-1,TRBJ2-2,.,TRBD1,TGTGCCAGCGCTGACAGGGGACCCACCGGGGAGCTGTTTTTT,CASADRGPTGELFF
TRBV7-2,TRBJ1-1,.,TRBD1,TGTGCCAGCAGCTTACTGGGGCTGGGACAGACTGAAGCTTTCTTT,CASSLLGLGQTEAFF
TRBV6-1,TRBJ2-5,.,.,TGTGCCAGCACCCGAGGAGGGGCAGAGACCCAGTACTTC,CASTRGGAETQYF
TRBV6-1,TRBJ2-1,.,.,TGTGCCAGCAGTCCCTGTTTAGCCACCCTTGAGCAGTTCTTC,CASSPCLATLEQFF
TRBV5-1,TRBJ2-3,few,TRBD1,TGCGCCAGCAGCTCCGATTGGACAGGGGGCGCAGATACGCAGTATTTT,CASSSDWTGGADTQYF
TRBV27,TRBJ1-1,.,TRBD1,TGTGCCAGCACCAAGGACAGGGGCGACACTGAAGCTTTCTTT,CASTKDRGDTEAFF
TRBV6-2/TRBV6-3,TRBJ2-1,.,TRBD2,TGTGCCAGCAGTTATCTGCTAGCGGGGTACAATGAGCAGTTCTTC,CASSYLLAGYNEQFF
TRBV12-3/TRBV12-4,TRBJ1-5,once,.,TGTGCCAGCAGTAGAGTCTCAGGCAATCAGCCCCAGCATTTT,CASSRVSGNQPQHF
TRBV29-1,TRBJ2-3,.,.,TGCAGCGCCTTAAAGCCGGACGGCACAGATACGCAGTATTTT,CSALKPDGTDTQYF
TRBV2,TRBJ2-3,few,.,TGTGCCAGCAGTGAATATCTGCGGAGTACGCAGTATTTT,CASSEYLRSTQYF
TRBV21-1,TRBJ2-1,few,.,TGTGCCAGCAGCAAAGAATCCAGGACAGGGAACAATGAGCAGTTCTTC,CASSKESRTGNNEQFF
TRBV14,TRBJ1-6,.,.,TGTGCCAGCAGCCCGGGATTAATGAATTCACCCCTCCACTTT,CASSPGLMNSPLHF
TRBV20-1,TRBJ2-7,.,TRBD2,TGCAGTGCGTCGCGGGAGGTCTCCTACGAGCAGTACTTC,CSASREVSYEQYF
TRBV7-8,TRBJ1-2,few,.,TGTGCCAGCAGCCCCAGGAGTTGGGCGGCTAACTATGGCTACACCTTC,CASSPRSWAANYGYTF
TRBV5-1,TRBJ2-1,.,.,TGCGCCAGCAGCCCCCAGGTAGCCACTTCTGGGGAGCAGTTCTTC,CASSPQVATSGEQFF
TRBV29-1,TRBJ2-7,.,TRBD2,TGCAGCGTCGGGGGGACTAGCGACGAGCAGTACTTC,CSVGGTSDEQYF
TRBV27,TRBJ1-5,few,.,TGTGCCAGCAGTTTAGCCCAGATGCAGCCCCAGCATTTT,CASSLAQMQPQHF